This T cell receptor beta chain was captured by sequencing in a study of shared clonotypes between healthy human individuals. Study-wide background: CD8 memory received one plate per donor, CD8 naive two, CD4 memory three and CD4 naive three. Study outcomes and limitations: Clonotype sharing among donors likely depends on sequencing depth.

Naive CD4+ cells were CD45RA-selected; the remaining cells were memory. On this clone: The antigen remains unidentified.

The method was immunoSEQ multiplex PCR; TCRdb's version includes in-frame clones alone and lacks a portion of them. The sample lists approximately 2,300,000 clones, about 90% occurring once. This CDR3 comprises 16 residues. Germline V gene sequence: CDR1 SGHRS, CDR2 YFSETQ. The J segment lost 7 bases and the V segment lost 4 bases, leaving 14 bases of the junction unmatched. The receptor was derived from a man younger than 30 in good health. Some clones in this sample may be carry-over from other donors' samples. The sequencing input was naive CD4+ T cells from PBMCs. Subset defined: CD45RA+ positively selected. This chain links TRBV5-1 with TRBJ2-1; 7 bases are shared with TRBD2. CDR3 nucleotides: TGCGCCAGCAGCCTCTCAAGCGGGGCCCCAGGGAATGAGCAGTTCTTC. This translates into CASSLSSGAPGNEQFF. Drawing the rest from reference TRBV5-1 and TRBJ2-1, the complete variable domain is KAGVTQTPRYLIKTRGQQVTLSCSPISGHRSVSWYQQTPGQGLQFLFEYFSETQRNKGNFPGRFSGRQFSNSRSEMNVSTLELGDSALYLCASSLSSGAPGNEQFFGPGTRLTVL.